This T cell receptor beta chain came from a study of shared clonotypes between healthy human individuals. In this sample, this clone turned up once. Deep-level running was used for the assay. Measured with immunoSEQ multiplex PCR; TCRdb has only the in-frame clones, and not every one. The data show more than 400,000 clones, with roughly 80% seen just once and 12% held by the top ten. All donors qualified as healthy HIV-negative adults and had experienced no recent acute infections or vaccinations. Genomic DNA, for the unsorted samples, came from some 100 million PBMCs. The V gene's germline CDR1 is KGHSH and CDR2 LQKENI. The CDR3 spans 21 residues. Trimming cost V 4 bases and J 0 bases, with 28 bases left between them.

Specimen: PBMCs. The V gene is TRBV18, the J gene TRBJ2-4; D possibly corresponds to TRBD1 (6 bases). This TCR was recovered from a woman between 35 and 50 years old in good health. Some clones in this sample may be carry-over from other donors' samples. The CDR3 coding sequence is TGTGCCAGCTCACTACCGTCGTGGACAGACGATCCAATCGAAGCCAAAAACATTCAGTACTTC. Amino acid sequence: CASSLPSWTDDPIEAKNIQYF.